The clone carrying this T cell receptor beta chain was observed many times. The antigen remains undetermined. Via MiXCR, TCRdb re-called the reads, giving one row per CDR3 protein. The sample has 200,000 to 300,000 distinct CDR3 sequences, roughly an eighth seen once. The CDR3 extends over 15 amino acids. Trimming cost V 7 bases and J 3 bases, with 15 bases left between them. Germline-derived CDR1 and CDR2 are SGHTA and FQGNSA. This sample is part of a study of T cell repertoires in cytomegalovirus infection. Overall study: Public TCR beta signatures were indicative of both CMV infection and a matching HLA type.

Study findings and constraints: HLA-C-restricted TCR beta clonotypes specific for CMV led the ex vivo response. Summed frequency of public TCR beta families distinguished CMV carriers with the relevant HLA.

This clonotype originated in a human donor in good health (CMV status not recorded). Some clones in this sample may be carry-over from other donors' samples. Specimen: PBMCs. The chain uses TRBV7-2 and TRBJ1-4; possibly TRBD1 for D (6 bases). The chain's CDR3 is CASKGQPGANEKLFF. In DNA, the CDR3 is TGTGCCAGCAAAGGACAGCCGGGGGCTAATGAAAAACTGTTTTTT.